The clone carrying this TCR beta chain was observed at least ten times. Its antigen is not known. TCRdb reprocessed the 5' RACE reads with MiXCR, giving one entry per CDR3 protein. The table has a few hundred thousand distinct CDR3 sequences, around a sixth seen once. CDR3 length: 17 residues. The ends lost 5 bases at V and 0 bases at J; junction bases unmatched: 8. Germline V lookup: CDR1 MNHEY, CDR2 SMNVEV (reference sequence). The data belong to a study of identical twins. Study-level points and caveats: The abundant beta clonotypes from cord blood had fewer insertions, and memory repertoires had none of this.

The sequenced sample was naive T cells sorted from blood. The chain has TRBV27 and TRBJ2-2; 8 bases are shared with TRBD1. The origin of this receptor is a middle-aged man in good health. The CDR3 loop is CASSHPATGANTGELFF. For the CDR3, the DNA is TGTGCCAGCAGTCATCCGGCGACAGGGGCGAACACCGGGGAGCTGTTTTTT.